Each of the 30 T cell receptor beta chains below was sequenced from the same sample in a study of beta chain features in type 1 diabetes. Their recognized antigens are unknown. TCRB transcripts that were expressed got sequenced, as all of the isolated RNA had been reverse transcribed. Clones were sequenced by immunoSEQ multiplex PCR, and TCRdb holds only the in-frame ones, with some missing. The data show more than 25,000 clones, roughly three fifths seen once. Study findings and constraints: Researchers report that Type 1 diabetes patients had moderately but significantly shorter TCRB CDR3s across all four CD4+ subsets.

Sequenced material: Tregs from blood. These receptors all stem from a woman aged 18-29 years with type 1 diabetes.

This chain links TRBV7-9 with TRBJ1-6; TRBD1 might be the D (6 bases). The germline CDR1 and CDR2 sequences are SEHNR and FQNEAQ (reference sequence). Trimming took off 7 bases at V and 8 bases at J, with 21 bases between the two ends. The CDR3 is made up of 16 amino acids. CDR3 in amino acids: CASTTTGLGVDSPLHF. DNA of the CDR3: TGTGCCAGCACCACGACAGGCCTCGGGGTGGATTCACCCCTCCACTTT.

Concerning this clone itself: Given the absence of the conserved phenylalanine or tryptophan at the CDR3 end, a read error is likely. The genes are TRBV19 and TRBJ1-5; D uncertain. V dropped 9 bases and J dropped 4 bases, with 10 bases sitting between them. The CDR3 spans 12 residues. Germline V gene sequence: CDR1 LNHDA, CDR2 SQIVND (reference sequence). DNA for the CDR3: TGTGCCAGCCGGGAGTTTAATCAGCCCCAGCATGTT. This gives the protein CASREFNQPQHV.

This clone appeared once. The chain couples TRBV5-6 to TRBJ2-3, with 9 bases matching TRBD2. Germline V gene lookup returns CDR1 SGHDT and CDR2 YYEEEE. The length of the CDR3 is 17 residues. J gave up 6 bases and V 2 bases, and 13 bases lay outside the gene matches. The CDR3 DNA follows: TGTGCCAGCAGCTTAAGCGCCGGTAGCGGGGGACAGGATACGCAGTATTTT. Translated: CASSLSAGSGGQDTQYF. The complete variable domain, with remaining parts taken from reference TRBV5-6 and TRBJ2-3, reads DAGVTQSPTHLIKTRGQQVTLRCSPKSGHDTVSWYQQALGQGPQFIFQYYEEEERQRGNFPDRFSGHQFPNYSSELNVNALLLGDSALYLCASSLSAGSGGQDTQYFGPGTRLTVL.

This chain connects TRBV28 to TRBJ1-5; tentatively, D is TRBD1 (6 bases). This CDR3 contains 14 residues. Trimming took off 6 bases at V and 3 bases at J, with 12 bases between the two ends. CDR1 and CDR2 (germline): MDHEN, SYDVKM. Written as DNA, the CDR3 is TGTGCCAGCAGCGCCGGGGGGGCCAATCAGCCCCAGCATTTT. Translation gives CASSAGGANQPQHF.

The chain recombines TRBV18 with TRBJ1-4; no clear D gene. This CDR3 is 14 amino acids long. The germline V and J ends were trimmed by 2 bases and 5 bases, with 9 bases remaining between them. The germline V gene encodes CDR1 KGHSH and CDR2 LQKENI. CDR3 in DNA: TGTGCCAGCTCACCAGGAATGAGGAATGAAAAACTGTTTTTT. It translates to CASSPGMRNEKLFF. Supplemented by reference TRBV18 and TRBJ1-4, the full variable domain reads NAGVMQNPRHLVRRRGQEARLRCSPMKGHSHVYWYRQLPEEGLKFMVYLQKENIIDESGMPKERFSAEFPKEGPSILRIQQVVRGDSAAYFCASSPGMRNEKLFFGSGTQLSVL.

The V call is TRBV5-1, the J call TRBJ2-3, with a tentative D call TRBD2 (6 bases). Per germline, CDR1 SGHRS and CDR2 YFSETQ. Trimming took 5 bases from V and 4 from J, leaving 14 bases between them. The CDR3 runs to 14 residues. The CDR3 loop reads CASRGAAGADTQYF. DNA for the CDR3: TGCGCCAGCAGGGGTGCAGCGGGCGCAGATACGCAGTATTTT.

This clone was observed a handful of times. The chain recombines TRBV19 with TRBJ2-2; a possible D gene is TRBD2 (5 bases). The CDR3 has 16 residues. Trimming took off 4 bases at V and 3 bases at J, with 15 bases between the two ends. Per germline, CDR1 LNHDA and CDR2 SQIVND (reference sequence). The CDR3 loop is CASSRPSGADTGELFF. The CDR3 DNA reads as TGTGCCAGTAGTAGACCCAGCGGTGCGGACACCGGGGAGCTGTTTTTT.

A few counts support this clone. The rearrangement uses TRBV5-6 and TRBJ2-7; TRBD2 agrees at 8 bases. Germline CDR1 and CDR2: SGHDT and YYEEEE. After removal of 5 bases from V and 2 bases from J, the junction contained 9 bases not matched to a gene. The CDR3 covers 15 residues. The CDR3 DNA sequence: TGTGCCAGCAGGGAGGCGGGAGGCTCCGCCTACGAGCAGTACTTC. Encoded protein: CASREAGGSAYEQYF.

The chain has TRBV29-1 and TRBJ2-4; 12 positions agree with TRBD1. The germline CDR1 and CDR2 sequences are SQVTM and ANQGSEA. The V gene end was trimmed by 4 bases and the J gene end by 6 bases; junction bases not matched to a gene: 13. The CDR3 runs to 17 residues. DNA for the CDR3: TGCAGCGTTGGCCCCGCCGGGACAGGGGGCCGTGGAAACATTCAGTACTTC. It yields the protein CSVGPAGTGGRGNIQYF.

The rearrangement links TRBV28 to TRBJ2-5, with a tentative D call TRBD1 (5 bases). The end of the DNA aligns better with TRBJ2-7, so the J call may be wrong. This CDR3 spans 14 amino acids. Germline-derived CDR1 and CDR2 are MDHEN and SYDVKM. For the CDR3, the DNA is TGTGCCAGCAGACTGACAGATATGTCTTACGAGCAGTACTTC. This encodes CASRLTDMSYEQYF.

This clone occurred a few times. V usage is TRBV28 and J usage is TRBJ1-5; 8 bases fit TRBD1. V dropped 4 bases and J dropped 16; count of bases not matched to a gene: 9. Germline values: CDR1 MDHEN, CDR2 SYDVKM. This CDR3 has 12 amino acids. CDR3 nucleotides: TGTGCCAGCAGTTATCCGACAGGGGCGTTACATTTT. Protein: CASSYPTGALHF.

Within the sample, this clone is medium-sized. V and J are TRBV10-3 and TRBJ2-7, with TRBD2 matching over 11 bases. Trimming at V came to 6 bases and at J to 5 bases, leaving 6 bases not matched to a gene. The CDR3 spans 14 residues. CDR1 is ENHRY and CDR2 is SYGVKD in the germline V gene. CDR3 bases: TGTGCCATCAGACCCACTAGCGGGAGCCACGAGCAGTACGTC. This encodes CAIRPTSGSHEQYV.

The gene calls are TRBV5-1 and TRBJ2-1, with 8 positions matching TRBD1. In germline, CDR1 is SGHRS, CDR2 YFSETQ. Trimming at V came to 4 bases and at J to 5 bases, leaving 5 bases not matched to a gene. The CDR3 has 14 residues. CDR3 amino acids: CASSTQGADNEQFF. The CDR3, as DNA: TGCGCCAGCAGCACTCAGGGGGCGGACAATGAGCAGTTCTTC.

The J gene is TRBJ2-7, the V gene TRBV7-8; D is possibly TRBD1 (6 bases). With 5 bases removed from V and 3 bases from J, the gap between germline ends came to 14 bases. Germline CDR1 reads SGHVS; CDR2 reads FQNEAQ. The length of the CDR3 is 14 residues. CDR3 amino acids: CASSAQGPLYEQYF. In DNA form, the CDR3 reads TGTGCCAGCAGCGCCCAGGGGCCGCTCTACGAGCAGTACTTC.

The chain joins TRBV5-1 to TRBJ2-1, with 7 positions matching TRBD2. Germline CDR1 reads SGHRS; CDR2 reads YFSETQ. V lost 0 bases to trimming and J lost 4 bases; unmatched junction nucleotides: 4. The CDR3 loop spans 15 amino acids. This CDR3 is CASSLAASGYNEQFF. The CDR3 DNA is TGCGCCAGCAGCTTGGCGGCTAGCGGTTACAATGAGCAGTTCTTC.

DNA of the CDR3: TGTGCCAGCAGCTTAGCCGGGACTAGTTCAGATACGCAGTATTTT. Translating it yields CASSLAGTSSDTQYF. V usage is TRBV7-9 and J usage is TRBJ2-3, with 8 bases identical to TRBD2. The CDR3 totals 15 residues. Germline CDR1 reads SEHNR; CDR2 reads FQNEAQ (reference sequence). J was trimmed by 4 bases and V by 0 bases; bases with no gene match: 3.

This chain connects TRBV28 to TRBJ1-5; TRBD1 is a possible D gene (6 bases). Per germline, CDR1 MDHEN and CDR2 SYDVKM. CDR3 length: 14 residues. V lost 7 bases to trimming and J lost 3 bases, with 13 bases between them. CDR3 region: CASITQGHNQPQHF. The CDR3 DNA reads TGTGCCAGCATTACACAGGGTCACAATCAGCCCCAGCATTTT.

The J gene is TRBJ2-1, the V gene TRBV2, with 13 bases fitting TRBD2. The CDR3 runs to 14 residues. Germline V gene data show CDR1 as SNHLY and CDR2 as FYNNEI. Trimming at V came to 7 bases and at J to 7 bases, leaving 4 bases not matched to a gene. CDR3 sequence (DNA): TGTGCCAGCACCTGGACTAGCGGGAGTAATGAGCAGTTCTTC. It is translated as CASTWTSGSNEQFF.

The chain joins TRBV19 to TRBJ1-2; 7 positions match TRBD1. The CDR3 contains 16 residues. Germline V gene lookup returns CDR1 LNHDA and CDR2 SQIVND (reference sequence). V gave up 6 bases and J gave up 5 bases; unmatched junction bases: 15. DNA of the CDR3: TGTGCCAGTAGGGTGGCCTATACAGGGGACGCGTATGGCTACACCTTC. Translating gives CASRVAYTGDAYGYTF.

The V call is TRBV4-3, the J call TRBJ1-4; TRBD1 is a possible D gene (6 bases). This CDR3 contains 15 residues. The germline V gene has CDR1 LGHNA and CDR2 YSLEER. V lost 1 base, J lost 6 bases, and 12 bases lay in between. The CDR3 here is CASSQVQGRDEKLFF. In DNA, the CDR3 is TGCGCCAGCAGCCAAGTTCAGGGGAGGGATGAAAAACTGTTTTTT.

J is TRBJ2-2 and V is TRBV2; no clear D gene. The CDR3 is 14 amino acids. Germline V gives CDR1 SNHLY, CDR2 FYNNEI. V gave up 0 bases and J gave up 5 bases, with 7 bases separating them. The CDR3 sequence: CASSEAALTGELFF. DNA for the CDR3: TGTGCCAGCAGTGAAGCGGCCTTAACCGGGGAGCTGTTTTTT. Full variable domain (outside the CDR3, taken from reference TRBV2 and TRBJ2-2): EPEVTQTPSHQVTQMGQEVILRCVPISNHLYFYWYRQILGQKVEFLVSFYNNEISEKSEIFDDQFSVERPDGSNFTLKIRSTKLEDSAMYFCASSEAALTGELFFGEGSRLTVL.

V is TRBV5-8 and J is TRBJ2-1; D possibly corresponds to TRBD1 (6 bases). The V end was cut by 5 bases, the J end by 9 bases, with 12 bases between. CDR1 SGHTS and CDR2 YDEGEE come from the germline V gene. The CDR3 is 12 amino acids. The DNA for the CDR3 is TGTGCCAGCAGGGGGGCAGGCGGTGAGCAGTTCTTC. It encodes CASRGAGGEQFF.

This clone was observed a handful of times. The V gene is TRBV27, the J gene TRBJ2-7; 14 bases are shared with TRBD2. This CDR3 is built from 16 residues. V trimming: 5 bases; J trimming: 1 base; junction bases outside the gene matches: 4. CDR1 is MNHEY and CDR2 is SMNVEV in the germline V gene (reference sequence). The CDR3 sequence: CASSPGLAGESYEQYV. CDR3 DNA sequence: TGTGCCAGCAGTCCGGGACTAGCGGGAGAGTCCTACGAGCAGTACGTC.

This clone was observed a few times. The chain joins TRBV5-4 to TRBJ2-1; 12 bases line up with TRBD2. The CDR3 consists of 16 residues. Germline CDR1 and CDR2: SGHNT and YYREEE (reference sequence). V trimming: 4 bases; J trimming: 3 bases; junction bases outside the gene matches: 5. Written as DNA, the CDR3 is TGTGCCAGCAGCCCTCGACTAGCGGGAGTCTACAATGAGCAGTTCTTC. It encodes CASSPRLAGVYNEQFF.

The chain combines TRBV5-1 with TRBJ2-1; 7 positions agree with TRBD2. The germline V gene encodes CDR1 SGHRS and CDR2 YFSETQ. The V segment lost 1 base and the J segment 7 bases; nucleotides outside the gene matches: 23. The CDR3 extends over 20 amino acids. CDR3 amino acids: CASSLSRFGRSVQIGNEQFF. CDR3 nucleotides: TGCGCCAGCAGCTTGTCGAGATTCGGGAGGAGCGTACAAATCGGAAATGAGCAGTTCTTC.

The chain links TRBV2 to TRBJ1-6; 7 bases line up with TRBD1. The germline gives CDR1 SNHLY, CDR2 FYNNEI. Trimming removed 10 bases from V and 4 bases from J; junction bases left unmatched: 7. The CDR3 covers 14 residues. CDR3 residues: CAIRRDRYNSPLHF. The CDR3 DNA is TGTGCCATCAGACGGGACAGATATAATTCACCCCTCCACTTT. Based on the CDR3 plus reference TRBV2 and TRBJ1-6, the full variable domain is EPEVTQTPSHQVTQMGQEVILRCVPISNHLYFYWYRQILGQKVEFLVSFYNNEISEKSEIFDDQFSVERPDGSNFTLKIRSTKLEDSAMYFCAIRRDRYNSPLHFGNGTRLTVT.

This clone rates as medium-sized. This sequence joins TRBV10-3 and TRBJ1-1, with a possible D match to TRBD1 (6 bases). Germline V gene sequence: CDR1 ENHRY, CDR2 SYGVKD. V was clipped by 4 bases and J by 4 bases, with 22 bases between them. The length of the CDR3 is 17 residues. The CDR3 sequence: CAISGTTGRGRGTEAFF. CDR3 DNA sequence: TGTGCCATCAGTGGTACGACAGGACGGGGTAGGGGCACTGAAGCTTTCTTT.

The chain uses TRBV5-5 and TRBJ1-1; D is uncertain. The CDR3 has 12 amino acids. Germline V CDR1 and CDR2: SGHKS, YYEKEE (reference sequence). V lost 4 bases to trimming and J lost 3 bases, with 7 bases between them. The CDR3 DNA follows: TGTGCCAGCAGCCTGAGTCACACTGAAGCTTTCTTT. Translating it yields CASSLSHTEAFF.

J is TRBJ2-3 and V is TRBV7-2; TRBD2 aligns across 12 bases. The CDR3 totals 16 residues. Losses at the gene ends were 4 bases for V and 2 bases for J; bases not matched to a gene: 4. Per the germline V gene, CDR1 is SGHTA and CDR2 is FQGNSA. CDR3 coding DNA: TGTGCCAGCAGCTCCGGACTAGCGGGGCCCACAGATACGCAGTATTTT. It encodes CASSSGLAGPTDTQYF.

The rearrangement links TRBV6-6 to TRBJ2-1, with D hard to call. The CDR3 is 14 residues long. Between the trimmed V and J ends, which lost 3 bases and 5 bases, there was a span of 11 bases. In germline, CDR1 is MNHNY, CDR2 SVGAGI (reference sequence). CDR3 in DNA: TGTGCCAGCAGTTATTTGGGTAGCAACAATGAGCAGTTCTTC. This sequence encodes CASSYLGSNNEQFF.